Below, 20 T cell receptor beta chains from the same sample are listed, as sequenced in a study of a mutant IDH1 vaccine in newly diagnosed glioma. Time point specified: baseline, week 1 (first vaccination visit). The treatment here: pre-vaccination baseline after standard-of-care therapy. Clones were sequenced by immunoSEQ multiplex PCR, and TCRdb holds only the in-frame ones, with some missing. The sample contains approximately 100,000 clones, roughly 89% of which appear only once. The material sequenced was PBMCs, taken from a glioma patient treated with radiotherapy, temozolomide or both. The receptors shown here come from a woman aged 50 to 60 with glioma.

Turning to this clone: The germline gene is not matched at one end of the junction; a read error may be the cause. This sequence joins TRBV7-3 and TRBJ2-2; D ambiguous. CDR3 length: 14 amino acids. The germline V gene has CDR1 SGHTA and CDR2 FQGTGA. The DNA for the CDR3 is TGTGCCAGCAGCCCGGCTACGAAAACCGGGGAGCTGTTTTTT. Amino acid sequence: CASSPATKTGELFF.

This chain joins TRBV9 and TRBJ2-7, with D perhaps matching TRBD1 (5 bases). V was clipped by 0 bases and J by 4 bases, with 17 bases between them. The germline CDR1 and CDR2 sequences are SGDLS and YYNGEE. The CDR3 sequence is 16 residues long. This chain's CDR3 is CASSVDSGRSSYEQYF. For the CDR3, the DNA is TGTGCCAGCAGCGTAGATTCAGGGCGATCCTCATACGAGCAGTACTTC.

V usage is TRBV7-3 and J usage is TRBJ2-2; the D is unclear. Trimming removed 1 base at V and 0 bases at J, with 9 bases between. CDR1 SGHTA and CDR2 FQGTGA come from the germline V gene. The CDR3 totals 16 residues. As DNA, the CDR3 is TGTGCCAGCAGCTTAAATAAGCATTCGAACACCGGGGAGCTGTTTTTT. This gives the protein CASSLNKHSNTGELFF.

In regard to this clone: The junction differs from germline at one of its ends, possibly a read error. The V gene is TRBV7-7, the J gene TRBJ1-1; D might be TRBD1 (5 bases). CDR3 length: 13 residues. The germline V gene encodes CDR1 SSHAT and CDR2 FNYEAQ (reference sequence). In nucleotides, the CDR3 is TGTGCTAGCAGCTTTAGGGGGAACACTGAAGCTTTCTTT. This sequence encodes CASSFRGNTEAFF. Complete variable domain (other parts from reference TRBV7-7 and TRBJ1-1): GAGVSQSPRYKVTKRGQDVTLRCDPISSHATLYWYQQALGQGPEFLTYFNYEAQPDKSGLPSDRFSAERPEGSISTLTIQRTEQRDSAMYRCASSFRGNTEAFFGQGTRLTVV.

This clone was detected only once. CDR3 DNA: TGTGCCAGCAGTTACTCGTTACAGGCTACCTACGAGCAGTACTTC. Protein: CASSYSLQATYEQYF. This rearrangement joins TRBV6-5 to TRBJ2-7; TRBD1 is a possible D gene (5 bases). This CDR3 is 15 amino acids long. Trimming left V 0 bases short and J 2 bases short, with 11 bases between. Germline CDR1 and CDR2: MNHEY and SVGAGI.

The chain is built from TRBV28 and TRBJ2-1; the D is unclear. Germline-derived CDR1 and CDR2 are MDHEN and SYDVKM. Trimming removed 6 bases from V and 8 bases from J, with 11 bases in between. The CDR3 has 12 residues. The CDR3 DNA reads TGTGCCAGCAGCCCGTCCCGGTATGAGCAGTTCTTC. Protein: CASSPSRYEQFF.

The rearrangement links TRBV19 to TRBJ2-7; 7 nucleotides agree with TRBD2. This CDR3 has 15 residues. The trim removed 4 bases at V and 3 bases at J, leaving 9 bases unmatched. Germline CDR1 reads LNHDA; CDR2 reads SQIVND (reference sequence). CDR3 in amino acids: CASSTEGGSSYEQYF. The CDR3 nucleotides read TGTGCCAGTAGTACCGAGGGCGGGAGTAGCTACGAGCAGTACTTC.

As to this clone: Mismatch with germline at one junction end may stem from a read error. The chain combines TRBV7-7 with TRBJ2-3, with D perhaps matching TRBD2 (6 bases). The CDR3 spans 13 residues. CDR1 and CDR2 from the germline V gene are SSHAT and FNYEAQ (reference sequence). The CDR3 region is CASSPPVGGTQYF. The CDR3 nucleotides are TGTGCTAGCAGCCCCCCAGTGGGGGGTACGCAGTATTTT.

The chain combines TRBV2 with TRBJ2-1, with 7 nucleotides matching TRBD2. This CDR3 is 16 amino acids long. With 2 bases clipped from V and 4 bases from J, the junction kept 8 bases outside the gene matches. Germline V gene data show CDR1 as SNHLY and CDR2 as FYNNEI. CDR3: CASSEPSGTLYNEQFF. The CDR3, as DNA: TGTGCCAGCAGTGAACCCAGCGGGACCCTTTACAATGAGCAGTTCTTC.

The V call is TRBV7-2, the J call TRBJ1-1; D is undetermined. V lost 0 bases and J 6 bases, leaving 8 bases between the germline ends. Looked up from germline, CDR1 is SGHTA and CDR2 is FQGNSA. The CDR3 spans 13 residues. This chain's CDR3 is CASSLAGRPEAFF. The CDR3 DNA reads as TGTGCCAGCAGCTTAGCAGGGAGGCCTGAAGCTTTCTTT. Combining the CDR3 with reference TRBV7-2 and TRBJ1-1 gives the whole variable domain GAGVSQSPSNKVTEKGKDVELRCDPISGHTALYWYRQSLGQGLEFLIYFQGNSAPDKSGLPSDRFSAERTGGSVSTLTIQRTQQEDSAVYLCASSLAGRPEAFFGQGTRLTVV.

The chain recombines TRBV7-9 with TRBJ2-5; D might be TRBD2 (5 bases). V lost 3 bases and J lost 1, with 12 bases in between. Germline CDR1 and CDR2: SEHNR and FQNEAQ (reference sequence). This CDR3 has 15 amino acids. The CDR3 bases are TGTGCCAGCAGCTTTCCCTATGGAGGCCAAGAGACCCAGTACTTC. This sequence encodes CASSFPYGGQETQYF.

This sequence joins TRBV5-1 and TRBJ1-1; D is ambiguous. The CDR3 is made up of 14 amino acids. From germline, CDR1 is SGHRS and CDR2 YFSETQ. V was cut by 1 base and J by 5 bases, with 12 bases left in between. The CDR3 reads CASSLWKGGTEAFF. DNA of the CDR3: TGCGCCAGCAGCTTGTGGAAAGGTGGGACTGAAGCTTTCTTT.

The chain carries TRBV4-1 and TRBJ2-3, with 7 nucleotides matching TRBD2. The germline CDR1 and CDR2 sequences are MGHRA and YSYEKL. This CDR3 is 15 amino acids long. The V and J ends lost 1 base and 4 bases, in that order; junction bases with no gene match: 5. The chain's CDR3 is CASSQVGGSADTQYF. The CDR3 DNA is TGCGCCAGCAGCCAAGTCGGCGGGAGCGCAGATACGCAGTATTTT.

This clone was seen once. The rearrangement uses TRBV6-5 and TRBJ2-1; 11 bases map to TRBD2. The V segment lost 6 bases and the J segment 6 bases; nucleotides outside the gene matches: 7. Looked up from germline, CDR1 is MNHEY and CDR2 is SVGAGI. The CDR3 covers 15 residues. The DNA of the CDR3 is TGTGCCAGCAGAAAACTAGCGGGAGCCCCCAATGAGCAGTTCTTC. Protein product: CASRKLAGAPNEQFF.

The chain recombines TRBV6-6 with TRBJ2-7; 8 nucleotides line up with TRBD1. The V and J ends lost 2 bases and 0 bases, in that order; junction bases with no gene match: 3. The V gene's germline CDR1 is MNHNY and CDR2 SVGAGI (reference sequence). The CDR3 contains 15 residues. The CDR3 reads CASSYGTGYSYEQYF. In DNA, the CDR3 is TGTGCCAGCAGTTACGGGACAGGCTACTCCTACGAGCAGTACTTC.

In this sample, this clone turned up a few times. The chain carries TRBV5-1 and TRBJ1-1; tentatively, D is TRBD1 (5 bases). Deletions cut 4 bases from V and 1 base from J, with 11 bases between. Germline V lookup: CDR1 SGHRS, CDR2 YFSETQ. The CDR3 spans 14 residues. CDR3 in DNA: TGCGCCAGCAGCCCCTCCGACAGGAACACTGAAGCTTTCTTT. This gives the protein CASSPSDRNTEAFF.

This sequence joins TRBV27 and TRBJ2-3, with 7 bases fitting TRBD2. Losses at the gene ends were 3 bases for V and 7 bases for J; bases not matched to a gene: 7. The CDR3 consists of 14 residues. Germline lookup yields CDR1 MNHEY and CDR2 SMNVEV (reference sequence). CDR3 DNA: TGTGCCAGCAGTTTCTCGGCTAGCGGTTATACGCAGTATTTT. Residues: CASSFSASGYTQYF.

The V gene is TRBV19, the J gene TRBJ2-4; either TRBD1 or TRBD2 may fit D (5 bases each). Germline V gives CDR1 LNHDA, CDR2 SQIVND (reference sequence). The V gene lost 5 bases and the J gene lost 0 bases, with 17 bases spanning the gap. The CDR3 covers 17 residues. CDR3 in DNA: TGTGCCAGTAGTGGGGGTAGAGGGGCCTTAGCCAAAAACATTCAGTACTTC. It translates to CASSGGRGALAKNIQYF.

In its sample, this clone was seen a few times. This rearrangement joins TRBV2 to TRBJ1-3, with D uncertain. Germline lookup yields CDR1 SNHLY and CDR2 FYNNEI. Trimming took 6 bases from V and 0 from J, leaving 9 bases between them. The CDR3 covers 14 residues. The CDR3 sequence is CASRHDNSGNTIYF. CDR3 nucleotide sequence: TGTGCCAGCAGACACGACAACTCTGGAAACACCATATATTTT. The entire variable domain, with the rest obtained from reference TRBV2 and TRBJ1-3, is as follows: EPEVTQTPSHQVTQMGQEVILRCVPISNHLYFYWYRQILGQKVEFLVSFYNNEISEKSEIFDDQFSVERPDGSNFTLKIRSTKLEDSAMYFCASRHDNSGNTIYFGEGSWLTVV.

The CDR3 DNA sequence: TGTGCCAGCAGCTTGGGTTTGAACACTGAAGCTTTCTTT. Its protein product is CASSLGLNTEAFF. The V call is TRBV11-3, the J call TRBJ1-1; D is unclear. Germline CDR1 SGHNT, CDR2 YENEEA. CDR3 size: 13 residues. V was pared by 3 bases and J by 0 bases, with 5 bases between.